Listed below are T cell receptor beta chains from one sample, sequenced in a study of blood T cell repertoires in COVID-19. Using immunoSEQ multiplex PCR, the repertoire was profiled, and TCRdb retains in-frame clones only, with some absent. The data contain roughly 79,000 clones, roughly four fifths of them singletons. The specimen was peripheral blood. These receptors came from a human donor in a cohort sampled during active COVID-19. Both conserved end residues are part of each CDR3. D genes are given only for firm matches. The size of a clone is reported for some rows only, either as once, few or many, or as a class for expanded clones.

TRBV12-3/TRBV12-4,few,TRBD1,TRBJ1-4,CASGQGAEGKLFF,TGTGCCAGCGGACAGGGGGCTGAGGGAAAACTGTTTTTT
TRBV25-1,NA,TRBD1,TRBJ1-2,CASSAGGNYGYTF,TGTGCCAGCAGTGCAGGGGGCAACTATGGCTACACCTTC
TRBV7-9,NA,TRBD1,TRBJ1-1,CASSPRDRGWMNTEAFF,TGTGCCAGCAGCCCCCGAGACAGGGGGTGGATGAACACTGAAGCTTTCTTT
TRBV12-5,NA,NA,TRBJ1-4,CASGISGVGTNEKLFF,TGTGCTAGTGGCATTTCCGGGGTGGGAACTAATGAAAAACTGTTTTTT
TRBV12-3/TRBV12-4,NA,NA,TRBJ1-2,CASSLAGAAGYTF,TGTGCCAGCAGTTTAGCGGGGGCCGCTGGCTACACCTTC
TRBV6-5,NA,TRBD1,TRBJ1-2,CASSYDRADGYTF,TGTGCCAGCAGTTACGACAGGGCAGATGGCTACACCTTC
TRBV29-1,once,TRBD1,TRBJ2-1,CSEGGQGYNEQFF,TGCAGCGAAGGGGGACAGGGTTACAATGAGCAGTTCTTC
TRBV9,NA,TRBD2,TRBJ2-5,CASSPRGGFQETQYF,TGTGCCAGCAGTCCACGGGGGGGTTTCCAAGAGACCCAGTACTTC
TRBV30,NA,NA,TRBJ1-3,CAWSVGQSGNTIYF,TGTGCCTGGAGTGTAGGACAATCTGGAAACACCATATATTTT
TRBV5-5,NA,NA,TRBJ1-5,CASSLGHLSNQPQHF,TGTGCCAGCAGCTTGGGACACCTTAGCAATCAGCCCCAGCATTTT
TRBV9,NA,TRBD2,TRBJ2-5,CASSGGAGGETQYF,TGTGCCAGCAGCGGTGGAGCGGGGGGTGAGACCCAGTACTTC
TRBV7-9,few,NA,TRBJ2-7,CASSLGAEAYEQYF,TGTGCCAGCAGCTTAGGAGCCGAGGCCTACGAGCAGTACTTC
TRBV5-1,NA,TRBD1,TRBJ2-3,CASSYDLGQGADTQYF,TGCGCCAGCAGCTACGACCTTGGACAGGGGGCCGATACGCAGTATTTT
TRBV12-5,few,NA,TRBJ2-3,CASGSIQGTDTQYF,TGTGCTAGTGGTTCGATACAGGGCACAGATACGCAGTATTTT
TRBV25-1,once,NA,TRBJ1-4,CASSVLATNEKLFF,TGTGCCAGCAGTGTTCTTGCAACTAATGAAAAACTGTTTTTT
TRBV7-3,once,NA,TRBJ2-7,CASSAGTVSSYEQYF,TGTGCCAGCAGCGCGGGGACCGTTAGCTCCTACGAGCAGTACTTC
TRBV9,once,TRBD1,TRBJ1-1,CASSIKTGKNTEAFF,TGTGCCAGCAGCATCAAGACAGGGAAGAACACTGAAGCTTTCTTT
TRBV6-1,NA,TRBD1,TRBJ2-5,CASSETGRRETQYF,TGTGCCAGCAGTGAGACAGGGAGACGGGAGACCCAGTACTTC
TRBV4-1,NA,NA,TRBJ1-5,CASSQQANQPQHF,TGCGCCAGCAGCCAGCAGGCTAATCAGCCCCAGCATTTT
TRBV6-5,NA,NA,TRBJ2-7,CASNSRGLGYEQYF,TGTGCCAGCAATAGCAGGGGTTTAGGGTACGAGCAGTACTTC
TRBV19,NA,NA,TRBJ1-1,CASSAYSGGTEAFF,TGTGCCAGTAGTGCCTACAGCGGGGGCACTGAAGCTTTCTTT
TRBV4-1,NA,NA,TRBJ1-1,CASSLGRAGDTEAFF,TGCGCCAGCAGCCTAGGGAGGGCAGGGGACACTGAAGCTTTCTTT
TRBV9,NA,TRBD1,TRBJ2-7,CASSDRDRVYEQYF,TGTGCCAGCAGTGACAGGGACAGGGTCTACGAGCAGTACTTC
TRBV9,NA,NA,TRBJ1-3,CASSVAHEGTRNTIYF,TGTGCCAGCAGCGTAGCTCACGAAGGTACTAGGAACACCATATATTTT
TRBV12-5,NA,NA,TRBJ2-3,CASGLERASTDTQYF,TGTGCTAGTGGTTTGGAGCGGGCTAGCACAGATACGCAGTATTTT
TRBV7-3,NA,TRBD1,TRBJ1-2,CASSLRGTGQGNYGYTF,TGTGCCAGCAGCTTAAGGGGAACTGGACAGGGGAACTATGGCTACACCTTC
TRBV4-3,NA,TRBD1,TRBJ1-1,CASSPGDRYTEAFF,TGCGCCAGCAGCCCAGGGGACAGGTACACTGAAGCTTTCTTT
TRBV5-1,few,NA,TRBJ1-6,CASSLGGTQSPLHF,TGCGCCAGCAGCCTCGGGGGGACTCAGTCACCCCTCCACTTT
TRBV7-2,NA,TRBD2,TRBJ2-7,CASSSRTSVDEQYF,TGTGCCAGCAGCTCGCGGACTAGCGTGGACGAGCAGTACTTC
TRBV7-2,NA,NA,TRBJ1-1,CASSLRSQGETEAFF,TGTGCCAGCAGCCTCCGTTCACAGGGTGAAACTGAAGCTTTCTTT
TRBV4-2,NA,NA,TRBJ1-2,CASSPGGYTF,TGTGCCAGCAGCCCGGGAGGCTACACCTTC